A selection of T cell receptor beta chains follows, all from one sample in a study of blood T cell repertoires in COVID-19. Libraries were prepared by immunoSEQ multiplex PCR; TCRdb keeps only in-frame clonotypes and omits some of them. The table records roughly 120,000 clones, about 86% of them present only once. Specimen: peripheral blood. The receptors here all came from a woman between 50 and 59 years old with active or convalescent COVID-19. Both conserved end residues are part of each CDR3. The D gene is left open where the match is weak. Size is stated for part of the rows, as once, few or many counts, or as a class when the clone is expanded.

DNA: TGCGCCAGCAGTGAGTTCCTCGGGGGGGGAATGGTGGGTGAGGATGCGAATTCACCCCTCCACTTT
CDR3: CASSEFLGGGMVGEDANSPLHF
size: NA
V: TRBV10-1
J: TRBJ1-6
D: NA

DNA: TGTGCCAGCAGCACCCCTTCCCTGGAGCACCAAGAGACCCAGTACTTC
CDR3: CASSTPSLEHQETQYF
size: NA
V: TRBV6-2/TRBV6-3
J: TRBJ2-5
D: NA

DNA: TGTGCCAGCAGCCCACAGTGGGACAGCTACGAGCAGTACTTC
CDR3: CASSPQWDSYEQYF
size: NA
V: TRBV5-6
J: TRBJ2-7
D: TRBD1

DNA: TGTGCCAGCAGCTTATCGGCTACAGTTGAAAGCACAGATACGCAGTATTTT
CDR3: CASSLSATVESTDTQYF
size: NA
V: TRBV7-3
J: TRBJ2-3
D: NA

DNA: TGCGCCAGCAGCCAAGATCTCCTCTACAATGAGCAGTTCTTC
CDR3: CASSQDLLYNEQFF
size: NA
V: TRBV4-3
J: TRBJ2-1
D: NA

DNA: TGTGCCACGCGACAGACAGATAGCAATCAGCCCCAGCATTTT
CDR3: CATRQTDSNQPQHF
size: NA
V: TRBV28
J: TRBJ1-5
D: NA

DNA: TGTGCCAGCAGTAGACCACGGGGGAGAGGATCACCCCTCCACTTT
CDR3: CASSRPRGRGSPLHF
size: NA
V: TRBV6-5
J: TRBJ1-6
D: NA

DNA: TGCAGCGTTGACCAGCGGTCATACTACGAGCAGTACTTC
CDR3: CSVDQRSYYEQYF
size: NA
V: TRBV29-1
J: TRBJ2-7
D: NA

DNA: TGTGCCAGCAGAATGGCTAGCTCAGCCTACGAGCAGTACTTC
CDR3: CASRMASSAYEQYF
size: NA
V: TRBV28
J: TRBJ2-7
D: NA

DNA: TGCAGCGTCCTATATATGAGCTCCTACAATGAGCAGTTCTTC
CDR3: CSVLYMSSYNEQFF
size: once
V: TRBV29-1
J: TRBJ2-1
D: NA

DNA: TGCGCCAGCAGCTTGGGTACTCACACAGATACGCAGTATTTT
CDR3: CASSLGTHTDTQYF
size: NA
V: TRBV5-1
J: TRBJ2-3
D: NA

DNA: TGTGCCAGCAGCTTTGAAAGGGGGAACACTGAAGCTTTCTTT
CDR3: CASSFERGNTEAFF
size: NA
V: TRBV7-2
J: TRBJ1-1
D: NA

DNA: TGTGCCAGCAGTTACGCAGGGGGGAACACTGAAGCTTTCTTT
CDR3: CASSYAGGNTEAFF
size: NA
V: TRBV6-5
J: TRBJ1-1
D: TRBD1

DNA: TGTGCCAGCAGCAAAAAAACAGTAAATTCACCCCTCCACTTT
CDR3: CASSKKTVNSPLHF
size: NA
V: TRBV21-1
J: TRBJ1-6
D: NA

DNA: TGTGCCAGCACCCGACAGGGGCACCCCTACGAGCAGTACTTC
CDR3: CASTRQGHPYEQYF
size: NA
V: TRBV7-9
J: TRBJ2-7
D: TRBD1

DNA: TGTGCCATCAGTGAGGATTTTGGGCAGCAAGAGACCCAGTACTTC
CDR3: CAISEDFGQQETQYF
size: NA
V: TRBV10-3
J: TRBJ2-5
D: NA